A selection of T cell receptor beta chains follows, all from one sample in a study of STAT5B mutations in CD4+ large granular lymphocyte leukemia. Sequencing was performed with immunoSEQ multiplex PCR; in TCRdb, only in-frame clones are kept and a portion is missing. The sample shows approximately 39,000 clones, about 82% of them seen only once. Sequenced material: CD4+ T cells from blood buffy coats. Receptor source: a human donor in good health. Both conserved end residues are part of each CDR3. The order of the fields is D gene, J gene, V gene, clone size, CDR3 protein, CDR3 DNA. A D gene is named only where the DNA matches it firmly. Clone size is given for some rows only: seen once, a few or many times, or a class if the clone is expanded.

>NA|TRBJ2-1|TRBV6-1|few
CASSEPVVNEQFF
TGTGCCAGCAGTGAACCCGTTGTCAATGAGCAGTTCTTC
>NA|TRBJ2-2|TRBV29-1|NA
CSVVSPANTGELFF
TGCAGCGTTGTATCCCCCGCGAACACCGGGGAGCTGTTTTTT
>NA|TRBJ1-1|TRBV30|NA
CALRENTEAFF
TGTGCCTTGCGCGAGAACACTGAAGCTTTCTTT
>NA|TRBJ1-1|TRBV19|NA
CASSRRGLNTEAFF
TGTGCCAGTAGTAGACGGGGCCTTAACACTGAAGCTTTCTTT
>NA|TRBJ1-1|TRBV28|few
CASSLRGMTEAFF
TGTGCCAGCAGTTTGCGGGGAATGACTGAAGCTTTCTTT
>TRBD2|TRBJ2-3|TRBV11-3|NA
CASHSGSGRGTDTQYF
TGTGCCAGTCATAGCGGGAGTGGGCGCGGTACAGATACGCAGTATTTT
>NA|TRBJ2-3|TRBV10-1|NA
CASSPGVGAYGDTQYF
TGCGCCAGCAGTCCTGGTGTGGGCGCTTATGGAGATACGCAGTATTTT
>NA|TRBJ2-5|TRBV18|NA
CASSPQHQGGETQYF
TGTGCCAGCTCACCACAACACCAGGGTGGGGAGACCCAGTACTTC
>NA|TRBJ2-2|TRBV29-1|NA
CSVLVASNTGELFF
TGCAGCGTTCTGGTGGCATCGAACACCGGGGAGCTGTTTTTT
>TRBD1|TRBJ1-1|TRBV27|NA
CASTSGGVMNTEAFF
TGTGCCAGCACCTCAGGGGGGGTCATGAACACTGAAGCTTTCTTT
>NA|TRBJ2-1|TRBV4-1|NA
CASSQDLGKRIYNEQFF
TGCGCCAGCAGCCAAGATCTCGGAAAGCGGATCTACAATGAGCAGTTCTTC
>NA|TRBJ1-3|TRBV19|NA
CASSTGRSSGNTIYF
TGTGCCAGTAGTACCGGACGGAGCTCTGGAAACACCATATATTTT
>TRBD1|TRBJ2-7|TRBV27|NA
CASSSRTGLEQYF
TGTGCCAGCAGTTCCAGGACAGGGCTTGAGCAGTACTTC
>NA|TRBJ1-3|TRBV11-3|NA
CASSSQAGGNTIYF
TGTGCCAGCAGCTCGCAGGCGGGTGGAAACACCATATATTTT
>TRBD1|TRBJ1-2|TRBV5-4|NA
CASSPDRGYGYTF
TGTGCCAGCAGCCCCGACAGGGGTTACGGCTACACCTTC
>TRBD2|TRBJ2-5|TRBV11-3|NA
CASSLLTSGRALQETQYF
TGTGCCAGCAGCTTATTAACTAGCGGGAGGGCCCTGCAAGAGACCCAGTACTTC
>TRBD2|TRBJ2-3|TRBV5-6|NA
CASSLRAGADTQYF
TGTGCCAGCAGCTTGAGAGCGGGAGCAGATACGCAGTATTTT
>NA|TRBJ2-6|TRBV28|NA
CASRPHIAGANVLTF
TGTGCCAGCAGGCCCCACATAGCAGGGGCCAACGTCCTGACTTTC
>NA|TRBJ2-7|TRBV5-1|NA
CASSPIGRDAAYEQYF
TGCGCCAGCAGCCCGATAGGCCGGGACGCCGCCTACGAGCAGTACTTC
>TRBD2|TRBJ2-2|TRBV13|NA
CASSRRLAGDGELFF
TGTGCCAGCAGCCGTCGACTAGCGGGAGACGGGGAGCTGTTTTTT
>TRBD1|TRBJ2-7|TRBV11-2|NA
CASSFLSGTGGNEQYF
TGTGCCAGCAGCTTCTTATCCGGGACAGGGGGCAACGAGCAGTACTTC
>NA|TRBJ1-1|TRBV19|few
CASRYTGNTEAFF
TGTGCCAGTAGGTACACAGGGAACACTGAAGCTTTCTTT
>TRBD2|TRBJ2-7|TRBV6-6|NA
CASSYSAPGGDEQYF
TGTGCCAGCAGTTACTCGGCACCGGGGGGAGACGAGCAGTACTTC
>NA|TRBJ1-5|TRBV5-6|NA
CASSPYGQGQPQHF
TGTGCCAGCAGCCCCTATGGTCAGGGTCAGCCCCAGCATTTT
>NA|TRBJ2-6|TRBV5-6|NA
CASSLGYSGANVLTF
TGTGCCAGCAGCTTGGGCTACTCTGGGGCCAACGTCCTGACTTTC